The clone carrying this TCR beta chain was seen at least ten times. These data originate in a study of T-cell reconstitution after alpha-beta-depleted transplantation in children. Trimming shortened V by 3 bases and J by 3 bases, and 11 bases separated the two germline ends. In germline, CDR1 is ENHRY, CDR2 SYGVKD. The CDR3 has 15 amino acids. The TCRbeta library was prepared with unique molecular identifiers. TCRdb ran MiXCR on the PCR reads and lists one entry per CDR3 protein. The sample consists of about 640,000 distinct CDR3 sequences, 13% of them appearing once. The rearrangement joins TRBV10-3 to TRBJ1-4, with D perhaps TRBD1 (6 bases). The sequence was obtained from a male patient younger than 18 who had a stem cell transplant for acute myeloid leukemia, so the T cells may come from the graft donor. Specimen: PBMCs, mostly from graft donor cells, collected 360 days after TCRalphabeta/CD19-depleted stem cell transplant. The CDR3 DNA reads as TGTGCCATCAGTGACTCGGACAGCCCTAATGAAAAACTGTTTTTT. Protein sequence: CAISDSDSPNEKLFF.